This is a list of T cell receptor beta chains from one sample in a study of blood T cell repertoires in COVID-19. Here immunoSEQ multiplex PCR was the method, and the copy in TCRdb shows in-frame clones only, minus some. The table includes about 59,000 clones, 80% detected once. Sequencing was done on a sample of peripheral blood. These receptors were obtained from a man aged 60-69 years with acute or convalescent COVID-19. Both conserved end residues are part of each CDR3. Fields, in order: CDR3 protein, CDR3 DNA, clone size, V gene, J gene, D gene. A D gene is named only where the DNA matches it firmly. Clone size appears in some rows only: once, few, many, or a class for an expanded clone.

CASSLGGGIHEQYF	TGTGCCAGCAGCTTGGGGGGAGGCATCCACGAGCAGTACTTC	.	TRBV7-3	TRBJ2-7	.
CASRVTGGNSPLHF	TGTGCCAGCAGAGTGACAGGGGGAAATTCACCCCTCCACTTT	.	TRBV6-5	TRBJ1-6	TRBD1
CASSSPRGYATGANVLTF	TGTGCCAGCAGTTCGCCTAGGGGTTATGCGACTGGGGCCAACGTCCTGACTTTC	.	TRBV27	TRBJ2-6	.
CASSPRAGGHTQYF	TGTGCCAGCAGCCCGCGAGCGGGGGGCCATACGCAGTATTTT	.	TRBV11-2	TRBJ2-3	TRBD2
CASSPPWGDRGLERTEAFF	TGTGCCAGCTCACCACCTTGGGGAGACAGGGGGCTCGAGAGAACTGAAGCTTTCTTT	.	TRBV18	TRBJ1-1	TRBD1
CASSLSRVNTEAFF	TGTGCCAGCAGCTTATCCAGGGTAAACACTGAAGCTTTCTTT	.	TRBV7-2	TRBJ1-1	.
CASRPPGQDFRDTQYF	TGTGCCAGCAGACCACCGGGACAGGATTTTCGGGATACGCAGTATTTT	.	TRBV2	TRBJ2-3	TRBD1
CASSLGGGTYNSPLHF	TGCGCCAGCAGCTTGGGAGGGGGAACCTATAATTCACCCCTCCACTTT	.	TRBV5-1	TRBJ1-6	.
CASSPAQIGEQYF	TGTGCCAGCAGTCCAGCGCAGATCGGAGAGCAGTACTTC	once	TRBV12-3/TRBV12-4	TRBJ2-7	.
CASSTGPGGLGGAIEQFF	TGCGCCAGCAGCACCGGACCCGGGGGGCTCGGGGGGGCAATTGAGCAGTTCTTC	.	TRBV5-1	TRBJ2-1	TRBD2
CASSQDLGRGYGYTF	TGTGCCAGCAGCCAAGATCTAGGCAGGGGCTATGGCTACACCTTC	.	TRBV3-1/TRBV3-2	TRBJ1-2	.
CASSLGISGGQSEQFF	TGTGCCAGCAGCTTGGGGATTAGCGGGGGGCAGTCTGAGCAGTTCTTC	.	TRBV5-4	TRBJ2-1	TRBD2
CASRREQGESPLHF	TGTGCCAGCAGAAGGGAACAGGGAGAGTCACCCCTCCACTTT	.	TRBV11-2	TRBJ1-6	.
CASSPTGGLNNEQFF	TGTGCCAGCAGCCCGACAGGGGGCCTCAACAATGAGCAGTTCTTC	.	TRBV3-1/TRBV3-2	TRBJ2-1	TRBD1
CASSQDAGEGEKLFF	TGCGCCAGCAGCCAAGATGCAGGGGAGGGTGAAAAACTGTTTTTT	.	TRBV4-1	TRBJ1-4	.
CARTVQSGNTIYF	TGTGCCCGGACAGTCCAGTCTGGAAACACCATATATTTT	.	TRBV30	TRBJ1-3	.
CASSFLDRNTEAFF	TGTGCCAGCAGCTTCTTGGACAGGAACACTGAAGCTTTCTTT	.	TRBV7-9	TRBJ1-1	.
CASSEIWGQAYQPQHF	TGTGCCAGCAGTGAAATCTGGGGACAAGCATATCAGCCCCAGCATTTT	.	TRBV6-1	TRBJ1-5	.
CASSLQASYNEQFF	TGCGCCAGCAGCTTACAGGCTTCCTACAATGAGCAGTTCTTC	.	TRBV5-1	TRBJ2-1	.
CASSLARSNYNEQFF	TGTGCCAGCAGCTTAGCGAGGTCAAACTACAATGAGCAGTTCTTC	.	TRBV11-1	TRBJ2-1	.
CASSQDREKLFF	TGTGCCAGTAGTCAGGACAGGGAGAAACTGTTTTTT	.	TRBV19	TRBJ1-4	TRBD1
CASSVLSSGNTIYF	TGTGCCAGCAGCGTACTGAGCTCTGGAAACACCATATATTTT	.	TRBV9	TRBJ1-3	.
CASTRGNEQYF	TGCGCCAGCACCCGGGGTAACGAGCAGTACTTC	.	TRBV5-1	TRBJ2-7	.
CASSQDRTSLPSSYNEQFF	TGCGCCAGCAGCCAAGATCGAACTAGCCTCCCGAGCTCCTACAATGAGCAGTTCTTC	.	TRBV4-1	TRBJ2-1	.
CASSQTAGVYEQYF	TGTGCCAGCAGCCAGACCGCGGGAGTCTACGAGCAGTACTTC	.	TRBV3-1/TRBV3-2	TRBJ2-7	TRBD2
CASSRTGGSQPQHF	TGTGCCAGCAGCCGGACAGGGGGAAGTCAGCCCCAGCATTTT	.	TRBV28	TRBJ1-5	TRBD1
CASSPGTSVDIQYF	TGTGCCAGCAGCCCTGGGACTAGCGTAGACATTCAGTACTTC	.	TRBV7-9	TRBJ2-4	TRBD2
CASSYSEGRTNSPLHF	TGTGCCAGCAGTTACTCGGAGGGACGGACAAATTCACCCCTCCACTTT	.	TRBV6-5	TRBJ1-6	.
CASSLVPLGEGAKNIQYF	TGTGCCAGCAGTTTGGTCCCCCTAGGGGAGGGAGCCAAAAACATTCAGTACTTC	.	TRBV27	TRBJ2-4	TRBD2
CASRDPSRGLEQYF	TGCGCCAGCAGGGACCCGTCAAGGGGGCTCGAGCAGTACTTC	once	TRBV10-2	TRBJ2-7	TRBD1
CASSAQRGGTDTQYF	TGTGCCAGCAGTGCTCAGCGGGGGGGCACAGATACGCAGTATTTT	once	TRBV25-1	TRBJ2-3	TRBD2
CASSYAGGDTGELFF	TGTGCCAGCAGTTATGCAGGGGGCGACACCGGGGAGCTGTTTTTT	.	TRBV6-6	TRBJ2-2	TRBD1
CASSFSRGRDTQYF	TGTGCCAGCAGCTTTTCCAGGGGGCGAGATACGCAGTATTTT	.	TRBV7-9	TRBJ2-3	TRBD1
CASRDSPGETQYF	TGTGCCAGCAGGGACAGCCCCGGGGAGACCCAGTACTTC	.	TRBV6-5	TRBJ2-5	.
CASRGTGGWKGYTF	TGTGCCAGCAGGGGGACAGGGGGCTGGAAGGGCTACACCTTC	.	TRBV2	TRBJ1-2	TRBD1
CASSVTAGATGELFF	TGTGCCAGCAGCGTAACCGCGGGGGCCACCGGGGAGCTGTTTTTT	.	TRBV9	TRBJ2-2	.
CSVEGARGSAFF	TGCAGCGTTGAAGGCGCCAGAGGGTCAGCTTTCTTT	few	TRBV29-1	TRBJ1-1	.
CASSLGGVSQSPLHF	TGTGCCAGCAGCCTAGGCGGGGTGAGTCAATCACCCCTCCACTTT	.	TRBV5-5	TRBJ1-6	.
CASSPDRGPGANEKLFF	TGCGCCAGCAGCCCGGACAGGGGGCCGGGTGCTAATGAAAAACTGTTTTTT	.	TRBV5-1	TRBJ1-4	TRBD1
CASSPNSDFNEQFF	TGTGCCAGCAGCCCTAATAGCGATTTCAATGAGCAGTTCTTC	few	TRBV5-4	TRBJ2-1	.
CASSVTLAGTQYF	TGTGCCAGCAGTGTAACCCTAGCGGGGACCCAGTACTTC	.	TRBV2	TRBJ2-5	TRBD2
CASSRTGFSYEQYF	TGTGCCAGCAGTCGAACGGGGTTCTCCTACGAGCAGTACTTC	.	TRBV13	TRBJ2-7	.
CASSPRGRGAPLLETQYF	TGTGCCAGCAGCCCTAGGGGGCGGGGGGCGCCGTTATTAGAGACCCAGTACTTC	.	TRBV28	TRBJ2-5	.
CASSLDPGTEAFF	TGTGCCAGCAGCTTAGATCCAGGCACTGAAGCTTTCTTT	.	TRBV11-2	TRBJ1-1	.
CASSQEESSGLGRSTDTQYF	TGCGCCAGCAGCCAAGAAGAATCTAGCGGGCTCGGGCGTAGCACAGATACGCAGTATTTT	.	TRBV4-1	TRBJ2-3	TRBD2
CASSYGRAGAGNTIYF	TGTGCCAGCAGCTATGGGAGGGCGGGGGCCGGAAACACCATATATTTT	.	TRBV7-2	TRBJ1-3	.
CATSDRQVVNQPQHF	TGTGCCACCAGTGATCGACAGGTCGTCAATCAGCCCCAGCATTTT	.	TRBV24-1	TRBJ1-5	.
CATSREQGAGNTIYF	TGTGCCACCAGCAGAGAACAGGGGGCTGGAAACACCATATATTTT	.	TRBV15	TRBJ1-3	TRBD1
CASNPTRNTEAFF	TGTGCCAGCAACCCGACAAGGAACACTGAAGCTTTCTTT	.	TRBV2	TRBJ1-1	.